The 5 T cell receptor beta chains listed next were all sequenced from one sample in a study of cytomegalovirus exposure and HLA in healthy donors (dated by TCRdb to 2017 to 2019). The library was built by means of the immunoSEQ multiplex PCR assay. A mixture of 60 forward primers for TCR Vbeta segments and 13 reverse primers for TCR Jbeta segments was used in the multiplex PCR. Here the immuneACCESS table is served through TCRdb, limited to in-frame sequences with V and J called. Missing clones are a known gap in these copies; in checked studies unresolved V genes cover under half, and the rest lacks a known reason. The sample's clone listing holds 100,000 to 150,000 clones. The top ten clones comprise roughly 1% of the sample. The sample taken for sequencing was PBMCs. Receptors originate from a man between 18 and 35 years old in good health and CMV-seronegative.

The chain couples TRBV6-5 to TRBJ2-7; 11 bases match TRBD1. CDR3 length: 13 amino acids. Trimming cost V 5 bases and J 5 bases; bases outside gene matches: 2. Germline-derived CDR1 and CDR2 are MNHEY and SVGAGI. CDR3 in DNA: TGTGCCAGCAGTCGGACAGGGGGCCACGAGCAGTACTTC. Translated: CASSRTGGHEQYF.

The chain employs TRBV7-2 and TRBJ1-1; D call uncertain. Trimming stripped 2 bases from V and 8 bases from J, with 15 bases between. The CDR3 consists of 14 residues. Germline assignment: CDR1 SGHTA and CDR2 FQGNSA. The CDR3 DNA reads TGTGCCAGCAGCTTACGTTTCGGAGCGAAAGAAGCTTTCTTT. It translates to CASSLRFGAKEAFF.

The gene calls are TRBV9 and TRBJ2-5, with a possible D match to TRBD1 (6 bases). The J call may not be correct, given that the DNA end is closer to TRBJ2-7. Germline CDR1 reads SGDLS; CDR2 reads YYNGEE. The CDR3 loop spans 14 amino acids. This CDR3 is CASSATGRSDEQYF. The CDR3 DNA reads as TGTGCCAGCAGCGCGACAGGTAGGAGCGACGAGCAGTACTTC.

The rearrangement links TRBV19 to TRBJ2-7, with TRBD2 identical over 11 bases. J was trimmed by 5 bases and V by 3 bases; bases with no gene match: 9. Germline CDR1 reads LNHDA; CDR2 reads SQIVND (reference sequence). CDR3 length: 16 amino acids. CDR3: CASSIRLAGGFHEQYF. The CDR3 bases are TGTGCCAGTAGTATCCGGCTAGCGGGAGGTTTCCACGAGCAGTACTTC.

The chain joins TRBV7-2 to TRBJ2-7; 14 bases align to TRBD2. V was clipped by 5 bases and J by 3 bases; unmatched bases: 3. The CDR3 is 15 amino acids. CDR1 SGHTA and CDR2 FQGNSA come from the germline V gene. The CDR3 loop is CASSRGTSGSYEQYF. DNA for the CDR3: TGTGCCAGCAGCCGCGGGACTAGCGGGAGCTACGAGCAGTACTTC.